This T cell receptor (beta chain) was identified in a study of regulatory T cells in long-lasting Graves disease. Per germline, CDR1 DFQATT and CDR2 SNEGSKA (reference sequence). Losses at the gene ends were 4 bases for V and 3 bases for J; bases not matched to a gene: 9. The CDR3 contains 14 residues. At least ten counts were recorded for this clonotype. Investigators prepared the TCR beta libraries by applying iRepertoire HTBI primers and Arm-PCR of CDR3 regions. MiXCR, applied by TCRdb to the multiplex PCR reads, yields one record per CDR3 protein. This sample has about 240,000 distinct CDR3 sequences, with 20% to 25% found just once. The time point is: newly diagnosed GD, antithyroid drugs for less than 3 months. TCR sequences were obtained from RNA taken from PBMCs.

The rearrangement uses TRBV20-1 and TRBJ2-7; the match to TRBD1 covers 7 bases. The material was peripheral blood mononuclear cells (PBMCs), obtained at new diagnosis, from a patient treated with antithyroid drugs. The clonotype was recovered from a female donor with Graves disease. The DNA of the CDR3 is TGCAGTGCTACTCGGGCGGACAGGATCTACGAGCAGTACTTC. It specifies CSATRADRIYEQYF.